This record looks at one T cell receptor (beta chain) sequence and its context. The antigen remains unidentified. A much larger clone differs by one base, so this may be a read error. Germline CDR1 is SGHDN and CDR2 is FVKESK. There are 15 residues in the CDR3. This specimen belongs to a study of identical twins. TCRdb reanalysed the 5' RACE reads using MiXCR and keeps one entry per CDR3 protein. The sample holds around 240,000 distinct CDR3 sequences, about 10% seen once. Whole-study results and caveats: The authors drew conclusions from cross-sectional statistical analysis rather than following the same donors. Memory repertoires lacked the insertion deficit that abundant cord blood beta clonotypes showed. Twin-shared out-of-frame alpha sequences showed excess low generation probability.

The sequenced sample consisted of memory T cells sorted from blood. The clonotype comes from a man over 45 in good health. The chain combines TRBV14 with TRBJ2-7, with 9 bases aligning to TRBD1. For the CDR3, the DNA is TGTGCCAGCAGCCAATACTACAGGGGGCTCTACGAGCAGTCCTTC. Protein product: CASSQYYRGLYEQSF.